The subject of this entry is one T cell receptor beta chain. Its antigen is not identified. J gave up 2 bases and V 5 bases, and 2 bases lay outside the gene matches. Germline V gene lookup returns CDR1 KGHSH and CDR2 LQKENI. The CDR3 extends over 15 amino acids. This entry is derived from a study of cytomegalovirus exposure and HLA in healthy donors. Study-wide points: Near-uniform donor sequencing depth was presumed by presence/absence analyses. The authors reported that TCR beta sequences could predict HLA-A and HLA-B alleles. These predictions were accurate for most subjects in the first cohort.

It was with 60 Vbeta and 13 Jbeta primers that the PCR ran. TCRdb's copy holds only in-frame clones and misses some; the assay was immunoSEQ multiplex PCR. The data hold approximately 130,000 clones, with over 60% observed a single time. The sequenced material came from PBMCs. V is TRBV18 and J is TRBJ2-4; 11 positions agree with TRBD2. This TCR was recovered from a young man in good health and CMV-seronegative. CDR3 coding DNA: TGTGCCAGCTCAGGGACTAGCGGTACCAAAAACATTCAGTACTTC. Translation gives CASSGTSGTKNIQYF.